This T cell receptor beta chain is drawn from a study of blood T cell repertoires in COVID-19. Study background: From the United States, Italy and Spain came samples of acute and convalescent COVID-19. T cells, B-cell-depleted T cells, or PBMCs supplied cDNA or gDNA.

Measured with immunoSEQ multiplex PCR; TCRdb has only the in-frame clones, and not every one. The sample has about 280,000 clones, almost 90% seen once. The germline CDR1 and CDR2 sequences are SGHAT and FQNNGV. The CDR3 extends over 14 amino acids. V was clipped by 1 base and J by 4 bases; unmatched bases: 3. Participant-given clinical history determined each cohort assignment. In its sample, this clone was seen once. This receptor was obtained from a woman aged 18-29 years with acute COVID-19. V and J are TRBV11-2 and TRBJ1-2; the match to TRBD1 covers 7 bases. Sequencing input: PBMCs or T cells enriched from blood (not recorded which). Here the CDR3 reads CASSLVAGGYGYTF. Written as DNA, the CDR3 is TGTGCCAGCAGCTTAGTGGCAGGGGGCTATGGCTACACCTTC.